This entry lists 32 T cell receptor beta chains sequenced from one sample in a study of shared clonotypes between healthy human individuals. Repertoires were generated with immunoSEQ multiplex PCR, while TCRdb's copy carries only in-frame clones and drops some. The sample records roughly 2 million clones, about 95% being singletons. Naivety among CD8 cells was defined by CD45RO negativity and positive CCR7 selection, thereby excluding terminally differentiated effector memory CD45RA+ cells. Material for sequencing was naive CD8+ T cells sorted from blood. The source is a young man in good health.

The genes are TRBV6-1 and TRBJ2-7; D is perhaps TRBD1 (5 bases). V was clipped by 9 bases and J by 4 bases, with 19 bases between them. This CDR3 is built from 14 residues. The germline gives CDR1 MNHNS, CDR2 SASEGT. The CDR3: CARIQGWIPYEQYF. The CDR3 DNA is TGTGCCAGAATCCAGGGCTGGATACCATACGAGCAGTACTTC.

V is TRBV4-1 and J is TRBJ2-1; TRBD1 matches at 8 bases. The CDR3 runs 17 residues. Germline CDR1 and CDR2: MGHRA and YSYEKL. V shed 0 bases, J shed 0 bases, and the junction held 4 bases outside the gene matches. DNA of the CDR3: TGCGCCAGCAGCCAAGATCTGGGGACAGGCTCCTACAATGAGCAGTTCTTC. Its protein product is CASSQDLGTGSYNEQFF.

Remarks on this clone: Additional DNA sequences in this sample encode the identical CDR3. The V and J genes are TRBV27 and TRBJ2-1; 7 positions agree with TRBD1. The CDR3 is 12 amino acids. CDR1 MNHEY and CDR2 SMNVEV come from the germline V gene (reference sequence). V was pared by 5 bases and J by 7 bases, with 2 bases of the junction left unmatched. CDR3 DNA: TGTGCCAGCAGTCCACAGGGGAATGAGCAGTTCTTC. It yields the protein CASSPQGNEQFF.

The rearrangement links TRBV4-1 to TRBJ2-7; 7 bases are a match to TRBD2. The CDR3 is 16 amino acids. CDR1 is MGHRA and CDR2 is YSYEKL in the germline V gene. The V gene end was trimmed by 0 bases and the J gene end by 3 bases; junction bases not matched to a gene: 8. The CDR3 nucleotides are TGCGCCAGCAGCCAAGATGATGGGGAGGGGCTCTACGAGCAGTACTTC. It is translated as CASSQDDGEGLYEQYF.

The chain combines TRBV13 with TRBJ2-7, with 10 bases lining up with TRBD2. V trimming: 4 bases; J trimming: 3 bases; junction bases outside the gene matches: 6. This CDR3 has 15 residues. The germline V gene has CDR1 PRHDT and CDR2 FYEKMQ (reference sequence). The CDR3, as DNA: TGTGCCAGCAGCTCCCAACTAGCGGGGAACTACGAGCAGTACTTC. Its translation is CASSSQLAGNYEQYF.

This chain connects TRBV7-9 to TRBJ2-5; D is possibly TRBD1 (6 bases). CDR3 size: 16 residues. V shed 5 bases and J shed 2 bases, with 18 bases lying between them. CDR1 is SEHNR, CDR2 FQNEAQ, per germline (reference sequence). The DNA for the CDR3 is TGTGCCAGCAGCCCCACGACAGGCAAAAATCAAGAGACCCAGTACTTC. Translation gives CASSPTTGKNQETQYF.

This sequence joins TRBV18 and TRBJ2-7; the D gene is possibly TRBD2 (6 bases). V shed 1 base and J shed 2 bases, with 9 bases lying between them. Germline V gene sequence: CDR1 KGHSH, CDR2 LQKENI. CDR3 size: 14 residues. CDR3 sequence (DNA): TGTGCCAGCTCACCACGGGAGGAGACCTACGAGCAGTACTTC. It yields the protein CASSPREETYEQYF.

The CDR3 here is CASSHRNQETQYF. The CDR3 bases are TGTGCCAGCAGCCACAGGAACCAAGAGACCCAGTACTTC. V gene TRBV7-9 combines with J gene TRBJ2-5, with a tentative D call TRBD1 (5 bases). The CDR3 is 13 residues long. V lost 5 bases and J 0 bases, leaving 7 bases between the germline ends. Germline assignment: CDR1 SEHNR and CDR2 FQNEAQ (reference sequence).

The chain recombines TRBV5-5 with TRBJ2-7; no definite D call. The CDR3 has 13 amino acids. V lost 0 bases, J lost 3 bases, and 7 bases lay in between. CDR1 SGHKS and CDR2 YYEKEE come from the germline V gene (reference sequence). The CDR3 region is CASSLDIFYEQYF. Here the CDR3 DNA reads TGTGCCAGCAGCTTGGACATTTTCTACGAGCAGTACTTC. Together with reference TRBV5-5 and TRBJ2-7, the CDR3 gives the full variable domain: DAGVTQSPTHLIKTRGQQVTLRCSPISGHKSVSWYQQVLGQGPQFIFQYYEKEERGRGNFPDRFSARQFPNYSSELNVNALLLGDSALYLCASSLDIFYEQYFGPGTRLTVT.

The chain is built from TRBV10-3 and TRBJ2-2; D is undetermined. Germline V gene sequence: CDR1 ENHRY, CDR2 SYGVKD. The V gene lost 3 bases and the J gene lost 6 bases, with 11 bases spanning the gap. The CDR3 contains 14 residues. The CDR3 DNA is TGTGCCATCAGTGATTCGGTATTACCCGGGGAGCTGTTTTTT. As protein: CAISDSVLPGELFF.

The V call is TRBV10-1, the J call TRBJ2-1; D is possibly TRBD1 or TRBD2 (6 bases each). The germline V and J ends were trimmed by 9 bases and 5 bases, with 23 bases remaining between them. CDR3 length equals 16 residues. The germline gives CDR1 WNHNN, CDR2 SYGVQD (reference sequence). In nucleotides, the CDR3 is TGCGCCAGTTCCTCTGGAGGGGGAAGGGGGAACAATGAGCAGTTCTTC. Amino acids: CASSSGGGRGNNEQFF.

J is TRBJ1-1 and V is TRBV5-4, with no clear D. The V and J ends lost 9 bases and 8 bases respectively, with 14 bases between them. CDR1 SGHNT and CDR2 YYREEE come from the germline V gene (reference sequence). This CDR3 is built from 11 residues. CDR3 region: CATGAGSEAFF. Here the CDR3 DNA reads TGTGCCACGGGAGCTGGGTCGGAAGCTTTCTTT.

Points on this clone: This CDR3 is also generated by other DNA sequences in the sample. The chain links TRBV27 to TRBJ2-7, with 8 bases matching TRBD1. J gave up 3 bases and V 3 bases, and 4 bases lay outside the gene matches. Germline lookup yields CDR1 MNHEY and CDR2 SMNVEV (reference sequence). This CDR3 is built from 14 residues. CDR3 sequence: CASSLGTGSYEQYF. As DNA, the CDR3 is TGTGCCAGCAGTTTGGGGACAGGAAGCTACGAGCAGTACTTC.

This clone is a singleton in its sample. The gene calls are TRBV6-6 and TRBJ1-5, with D possibly matching TRBD1 (6 bases). Germline-derived CDR1 and CDR2 are MNHNY and SVGAGI (reference sequence). The length of the CDR3 is 15 residues. V lost 2 bases, J lost 3 bases, and 11 bases lay in between. The DNA for the CDR3 is TGTGCCAGCAGTTACCCCGGACAGATCAATCAGCCCCAGCATTTT. It translates to CASSYPGQINQPQHF.

About this clone itself: Other DNA sequences in the sample encode the same CDR3. The chain recombines TRBV7-2 with TRBJ2-7; TRBD1 is a possible D gene (5 bases). Trimming took off 1 base at V and 5 bases at J, with 12 bases between the two ends. Germline V gene sequence: CDR1 SGHTA, CDR2 FQGNSA. CDR3 length: 14 residues. CDR3 sequence: CASSLVPGIDEQYF. CDR3 bases: TGTGCCAGCAGCTTAGTGCCAGGGATAGACGAGCAGTACTTC.

The rearrangement joins TRBV7-9 to TRBJ2-3; D tentatively fits TRBD1 or TRBD2 (7 bases each). Germline-derived CDR1 and CDR2 are SEHNR and FQNEAQ (reference sequence). Trimming removed 3 bases from V and 6 bases from J, with 16 bases in between. The CDR3 contains 15 residues. CDR3 sequence (DNA): TGTGCCAGCAGCTTCCGACAGGGAGGGTGGGATACGCAGTATTTT. Translation: CASSFRQGGWDTQYF.

The chain combines TRBV4-1 with TRBJ2-3; 9 nucleotides align to TRBD1. This CDR3 has 17 residues. V shed 4 bases, J shed 7 bases, and the junction held 15 bases outside the gene matches. CDR1 and CDR2 from the germline V gene are MGHRA and YSYEKL. The CDR3 spells CASSPDQSGTGKNTQYF. The CDR3 DNA follows: TGCGCCAGCAGCCCCGACCAGTCCGGGACAGGGAAGAATACGCAGTATTTT.

This CDR3 is CASSSGTGPNYGYTF. Written as DNA, the CDR3 is TGTGCCAGCAGTTCGGGGACAGGGCCTAACTATGGCTACACCTTC. The chain has TRBV6-5 and TRBJ1-2; 9 bases align to TRBD1. The CDR3 extends over 15 amino acids. Germline CDR1 and CDR2: MNHEY and SVGAGI. The V segment lost 4 bases and the J segment 0 bases; nucleotides outside the gene matches: 3.

The chain is built from TRBV5-4 and TRBJ2-7; 8 nucleotides match TRBD1. The length of the CDR3 is 14 residues. Trimming at V came to 3 bases and at J to 5 bases, leaving 7 bases not matched to a gene. Germline values: CDR1 SGHNT, CDR2 YYREEE (reference sequence). The CDR3 region is CASSYDRGAHEQYF. The CDR3 DNA sequence: TGTGCCAGCAGCTACGACAGGGGTGCCCACGAGCAGTACTTC.

The chain links TRBV6-5 to TRBJ2-7; D is possibly TRBD2 (5 bases). Trimming pared 7 bases from V and 0 bases from J, leaving 7 bases between. Germline-derived CDR1 and CDR2 are MNHEY and SVGAGI. The CDR3 extends over 12 amino acids. DNA of the CDR3: TGTGCCAGCATGGGGAGCTCCTACGAGCAGTACTTC. Its protein is CASMGSSYEQYF.

With regard to this clone: The same CDR3 also results from other DNA sequences found in this sample. This sequence joins TRBV6-5 and TRBJ2-7, with D possibly being TRBD1 (5 bases). The CDR3 loop spans 13 amino acids. Germline assignment: CDR1 MNHEY and CDR2 SVGAGI. V was shortened by 6 bases and J by 0 bases, with 9 bases between the two germline ends. The CDR3 is CASRLRGSYEQYF. The CDR3 region has the DNA TGTGCCAGCAGATTAAGGGGCTCCTACGAGCAGTACTTC.

The rearrangement joins TRBV4-1 to TRBJ1-6; possible D gene TRBD1, 5 bases. This CDR3 is 16 amino acids long. The V and J ends lost 1 base and 2 bases respectively, with 9 bases between them. CDR1 is MGHRA and CDR2 is YSYEKL in the germline V gene. This chain's CDR3 is CASSQAWGAYNSPLHF. For the CDR3, the DNA is TGCGCCAGCAGCCAAGCCTGGGGCGCCTATAATTCACCCCTCCACTTT.

The chain couples TRBV11-2 to TRBJ1-6; D unclear. Trimming removed 1 base from V and 11 bases from J, with 12 bases in between. This CDR3 spans 14 amino acids. Germline lookup yields CDR1 SGHAT and CDR2 FQNNGV. This CDR3 is CASSLASTQTPLHF. In DNA form, the CDR3 reads TGTGCCAGCAGCTTAGCTTCGACCCAAACACCCCTCCACTTT.

The genes are TRBV9 and TRBJ2-7, with D hard to call. Germline V lookup: CDR1 SGDLS, CDR2 YYNGEE. This CDR3 is built from 15 residues. V was cut by 0 bases and J by 3 bases, with 13 bases left in between. The CDR3 DNA is TGTGCCAGCAGCGTAGACCCTACGGGCCTCTACGAGCAGTACTTC. It codes for CASSVDPTGLYEQYF. The variable domain in full, with the rest retrieved from reference TRBV9 and TRBJ2-7, is DSGVTQTPKHLITATGQRVTLRCSPRSGDLSVYWYQQSLDQGLQFLIQYYNGEERAKGNILERFSAQQFPDLHSELNLSSLELGDSALYFCASSVDPTGLYEQYFGPGTRLTVT.

V and J are TRBV27 and TRBJ2-7; a possible D gene is TRBD1 (6 bases). The germline CDR1 and CDR2 sequences are MNHEY and SMNVEV (reference sequence). This CDR3 spans 16 amino acids. V dropped 0 bases and J dropped 2 bases, with 14 bases sitting between them. The CDR3 bases are TGTGCCAGCAGTTTATCAGCAGGGGAAGAAACCTACGAGCAGTACTTC. It is translated as CASSLSAGEETYEQYF.

The chain carries TRBV4-1 and TRBJ2-3, with D perhaps matching TRBD1 (5 bases). With 4 bases removed from V and 3 bases from J, the gap between germline ends came to 14 bases. CDR1 MGHRA and CDR2 YSYEKL come from the germline V gene. This CDR3 region has 15 residues. The CDR3: CASSPLRVGTDTQYF. Written as DNA, the CDR3 is TGCGCCAGCAGCCCCCTCAGGGTTGGGACAGATACGCAGTATTTT.

This chain joins TRBV27 and TRBJ2-7; 10 positions agree with TRBD1. Germline values: CDR1 MNHEY, CDR2 SMNVEV (reference sequence). V was pared by 5 bases and J by 6 bases, with 10 bases of the junction left unmatched. The CDR3 runs 15 residues. CDR3 sequence (DNA): TGTGCCAGCAGTAAGCCGGGACAGGGGATGGGCGAGCAGTACTTC. Its protein product is CASSKPGQGMGEQYF.

CDR3 amino acids: CASSLGGTGGEKLFF. Written as DNA, the CDR3 is TGTGCCAGCAGCTTAGGAGGGACAGGGGGTGAAAAACTGTTTTTT. J is TRBJ1-4 and V is TRBV7-3, with 11 bases fitting TRBD1. Germline-derived CDR1 and CDR2 are SGHTA and FQGTGA. CDR3 length equals 15 residues. The junction had 3 bases not matched to a gene; V was cut back by 2 bases and J by 7 bases.

This clone was seen just once. V is TRBV5-1 and J is TRBJ2-7, with a possible D match to TRBD2 (6 bases). The V gene lost 4 bases and the J gene lost 3 bases, with 23 bases spanning the gap. This CDR3 comprises 17 residues. Germline lookup yields CDR1 SGHRS and CDR2 YFSETQ. CDR3 amino acids: CASSPLEGIPPRYEQYF. CDR3 DNA sequence: TGCGCCAGCAGCCCCCTGGAGGGCATACCCCCACGCTACGAGCAGTACTTC.

The V call is TRBV9, the J call TRBJ2-1; 10 bases map to TRBD1. Germline V CDR1 and CDR2: SGDLS, YYNGEE. The CDR3 totals 16 residues. Trimming took 4 bases from V and 4 from J; bases not matched to a gene: 8. CDR3 amino acids: CASSSGTGVPYNEQFF. Here the CDR3 DNA reads TGTGCCAGCAGCTCCGGGACAGGGGTCCCATACAATGAGCAGTTCTTC.

CDR3 region: CASSPRTDRNTEAFF. The CDR3 DNA sequence: TGTGCCAGCAGCCCGCGGACAGATAGGAACACTGAAGCTTTCTTT. This chain connects TRBV7-9 to TRBJ1-1; D perhaps matches TRBD1 (6 bases). CDR1 is SEHNR, CDR2 FQNEAQ, per germline (reference sequence). This CDR3 is 15 amino acids long. The V end was cut by 5 bases, the J end by 1 base, with 14 bases between.

This chain connects TRBV5-5 to TRBJ2-7, with a weak D call TRBD2 (5 bases). The V gene's germline CDR1 is SGHKS and CDR2 YYEKEE (reference sequence). The V end was cut by 0 bases, the J end by 6 bases, with 10 bases between. The CDR3 covers 13 residues. The CDR3 DNA reads TGTGCCAGCAGCTTGGCCGACGGGATCGAGCAGTACTTC. Translation: CASSLADGIEQYF. Complete variable domain (other parts from reference TRBV5-5 and TRBJ2-7): DAGVTQSPTHLIKTRGQQVTLRCSPISGHKSVSWYQQVLGQGPQFIFQYYEKEERGRGNFPDRFSARQFPNYSSELNVNALLLGDSALYLCASSLADGIEQYFGPGTRLTVT.